The source of this TCR beta chain is a study of blood T cells in healthy people across ages. Donor samples were obtained from healthy Caucasian individuals from Russia, aged about 6 to 90. CDR1 is SQVTM, CDR2 ANQGSEA, per germline. CDR3 length: 16 residues. After removal of 5 bases from V and 0 bases from J, the junction contained 10 bases not matched to a gene. This clonotype was seen more than once but under ten times. Alongside a J-beta primer mix, a sample-barcoded 5' primer served in a second PCR lasting about 6 to 11 cycles. MiXCR, applied by TCRdb to the 5' RACE reads, yields one record per CDR3 protein. The table includes some 940,000 distinct CDR3 sequences, 25% to 30% detected once. The same specimen was also included in a second study, on T cells of mothers and their children. That investigation notes: A few healthy Caucasian mothers and their six children donated. The TCR beta CDR3 read count exceeded 10 million for each mother and was around 3.1 million for each child.

The J gene is TRBJ2-1, the V gene TRBV29-1; the match to TRBD1 covers 7 bases. The specimen was blood. The source is a woman aged 40-49 years in good health. CDR3 DNA: TGCAGCGTTATGTACAGGGGCCCAAGCTCCTACAATGAGCAGTTCTTC. Protein product: CSVMYRGPSSYNEQFF.